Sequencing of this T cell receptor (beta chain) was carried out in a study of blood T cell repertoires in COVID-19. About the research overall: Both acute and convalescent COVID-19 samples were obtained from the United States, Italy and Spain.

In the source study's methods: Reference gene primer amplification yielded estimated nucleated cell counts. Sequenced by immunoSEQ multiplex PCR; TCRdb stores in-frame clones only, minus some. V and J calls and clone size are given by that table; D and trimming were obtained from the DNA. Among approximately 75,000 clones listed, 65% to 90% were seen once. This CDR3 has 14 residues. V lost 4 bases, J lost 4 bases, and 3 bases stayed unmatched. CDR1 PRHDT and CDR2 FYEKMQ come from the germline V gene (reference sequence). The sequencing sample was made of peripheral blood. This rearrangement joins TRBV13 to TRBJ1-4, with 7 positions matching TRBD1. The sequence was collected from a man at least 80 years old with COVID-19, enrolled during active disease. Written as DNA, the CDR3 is TGTGCCAGCAGCTCCGGGACAGTTAATGAAAAACTGTTTTTT. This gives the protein CASSSGTVNEKLFF.